Below are 27 T cell receptor beta chains sequenced from a single sample in a study of blood T cell repertoires in COVID-19. The assay was immunoSEQ multiplex PCR, and TCRdb's table has in-frame clones only and misses some. The table includes approximately 210,000 clones, about 90% detected once. The material sequenced was peripheral blood. Source of these receptors: a man aged 25 to 40 with acute or convalescent COVID-19.

This rearrangement joins TRBV30 to TRBJ1-1, with 9 nucleotides matching TRBD1. Losses at the gene ends were 1 base for V and 10 bases for J; bases not matched to a gene: 10. This CDR3 region has 14 residues. Germline V gene lookup returns CDR1 GTSNPN and CDR2 SVGIG (reference sequence). In DNA form, the CDR3 reads TGTGCCTGGAGTGCCCGGGACAGGGTTCTTTTAGCTTTCTTT. Residues: CAWSARDRVLLAFF.

V is TRBV7-3 and J is TRBJ2-1; 10 nucleotides align to TRBD2. Germline CDR1 SGHTA, CDR2 FQGTGA. The CDR3 contains 17 residues. Germline trimming cut 1 base from V and 0 bases from J; bases unmatched to any gene: 3. This chain's CDR3 is CASSLNPSGSSYNEQFF. For the CDR3, the DNA is TGTGCCAGCAGCTTAAATCCTAGCGGGAGCTCCTACAATGAGCAGTTCTTC.

The DNA of the CDR3 is TGCGCCAGCAGCCGGGACTCTACTTCACCCCTCCACTTT. This encodes CASSRDSTSPLHF. The chain carries TRBV5-1 and TRBJ1-6; possibly TRBD1 for D (5 bases). The CDR3 runs to 13 residues. CDR1 is SGHRS, CDR2 YFSETQ, per germline. V lost 4 bases and J lost 9, with 11 bases in between.

This clone appeared once. Other nucleotide sequences in the sample specify the same CDR3. The gene calls are TRBV19 and TRBJ1-1; a weak D match, TRBD1 (5 bases). Germline V gene sequence: CDR1 LNHDA, CDR2 SQIVND (reference sequence). The CDR3 loop spans 13 amino acids. Trimming pared 2 bases from V and 5 bases from J, leaving 9 bases between. CDR3 amino acids: CASSIKRGTEAFF. CDR3 nucleotide sequence: TGTGCCAGTAGTATAAAAAGGGGAACTGAAGCTTTCTTT.

The chain couples TRBV28 to TRBJ1-1; tentative D call: TRBD1 (5 bases). Trimming pared 5 bases from V and 2 bases from J, leaving 9 bases between. Per germline, CDR1 MDHEN and CDR2 SYDVKM. This CDR3 is 13 amino acids long. CDR3: CASSVQGNTEAFF. For the CDR3, the DNA is TGTGCCAGCAGTGTTCAGGGAAACACTGAAGCTTTCTTT.

The chain combines TRBV12-3 or TRBV12-4 with TRBJ1-1; D uncertain. Trimming left V 6 bases short and J 0 bases short, with 8 bases between. The CDR3 has 13 residues. The DNA of the CDR3 is TGTGCCAGCAGAAGTACTATGAACACTGAAGCTTTCTTT. This gives the protein CASRSTMNTEAFF.

The V call is TRBV14, the J call TRBJ2-5; a possible D gene is TRBD1 (7 bases). The germline CDR1 and CDR2 sequences are SGHDN and FVKESK. The length of the CDR3 is 15 residues. Trimming shortened V by 4 bases and J by 4 bases, and 16 bases separated the two germline ends. In DNA form, the CDR3 reads TGTGCCAGCAGCCTAGGCGGGACAGTTCCAGAGACCCAGTACTTC. It codes for CASSLGGTVPETQYF.

Worth noting for this clone: The junction and the germline gene differ at one end; a read error may be behind it. V and J are TRBV11-2 and TRBJ1-1, with D possibly being TRBD1 (6 bases). This CDR3 has 14 residues. CDR1 and CDR2 (germline): SGHAT, FQNNGV. This chain's CDR3 is CASSLGQGNPEAFF. The CDR3 coding sequence is TGTGCCAGCAGCTTAGGCCAGGGGAACCCTGAAGCTTTCTTT.

The CDR3 protein is CASSFAGLGNYEQYF. The CDR3 DNA is TGTGCCAGCAGTTTTGCGGGACTAGGGAACTACGAGCAGTACTTC. The chain combines TRBV28 with TRBJ2-7; 8 bases match TRBD2. V shed 3 bases, J shed 3 bases, and the junction held 7 bases outside the gene matches. This CDR3 region has 15 residues. In germline, CDR1 is MDHEN, CDR2 SYDVKM.

A few counts support this clone. The chain has TRBV6-5 and TRBJ1-5, with TRBD1 as a possible D gene (6 bases). The CDR3 loop spans 13 amino acids. Germline CDR1 reads MNHEY; CDR2 reads SVGAGI. V lost 7 bases, J lost 6 bases, and 13 bases lay in between. CDR3 nucleotides: TGTGCCAGCACCCGGGACAAAACTCAGCCCCAGCATTTT. This codes for CASTRDKTQPQHF.

The chain carries TRBV7-2 and TRBJ2-1; 8 bases fit TRBD2. V lost 6 bases and J lost 5; bases outside the gene matches: 9. The CDR3 is 15 amino acids. The germline gives CDR1 SGHTA, CDR2 FQGNSA. CDR3 sequence reads: CASRTVGAGDNEQFF. The DNA of the CDR3 is TGTGCCAGCAGAACCGTGGGAGCGGGGGACAATGAGCAGTTCTTC.

The chain couples TRBV6-4 to TRBJ2-2; 9 nucleotides align to TRBD1. The CDR3 covers 15 residues. Germline CDR1 MRHNA, CDR2 SNTAGT. Unmatched junction bases numbered 7, after V lost 5 bases and J lost 6 bases. The CDR3: CASSRQGDEPGELFF. The CDR3 DNA reads as TGTGCCAGCAGTCGACAGGGGGACGAACCCGGGGAGCTGTTTTTT.

The V and J genes are TRBV7-6 and TRBJ2-3, with D maybe TRBD1 (5 bases). The germline V gene has CDR1 SGHVS and CDR2 FNYEAQ. The CDR3 is 17 residues long. Trimming removed 0 bases at V and 2 bases at J, with 15 bases between. The CDR3 protein is CASSLAGGQPLTDTQYF. The CDR3 DNA follows: TGTGCCAGCAGCTTAGCCGGCGGACAACCACTCACAGATACGCAGTATTTT. The full variable domain, its missing parts supplied by reference TRBV7-6 and TRBJ2-3, is GAGVSQSPRYKVTKRGQDVALRCDPISGHVSLYWYRQALGQGPEFLTYFNYEAQQDKSGLPNDRFSAERPEGSISTLTIQRTEQRDSAMYRCASSLAGGQPLTDTQYFGPGTRLTVL.

This chain connects TRBV27 to TRBJ1-1; possibly TRBD1 for D (6 bases). The CDR3 is 15 amino acids. V lost 5 bases and J lost 0, with 13 bases in between. The germline gives CDR1 MNHEY, CDR2 SMNVEV (reference sequence). The CDR3 DNA follows: TGTGCCAGCAGTGCTAGGGGGGGCTTGAACACTGAAGCTTTCTTT. Protein product: CASSARGGLNTEAFF.

The rearrangement joins TRBV6-5 to TRBJ2-7; 8 nucleotides match TRBD1. CDR3 length equals 13 residues. CDR1 MNHEY and CDR2 SVGAGI come from the germline V gene. After removal of 5 bases from V and 5 bases from J, the junction contained 5 bases not matched to a gene. CDR3 sequence reads: CASSIDRGDEQYF. CDR3 nucleotides: TGTGCCAGCAGTATTGACAGGGGCGACGAGCAGTACTTC.

This clone was detected once. The chain couples TRBV7-9 to TRBJ1-2; 7 nucleotides align to TRBD1. The ends lost 1 base at V and 0 bases at J; junction bases unmatched: 14. This CDR3 is built from 19 residues. Per the germline V gene, CDR1 is SEHNR and CDR2 is FQNEAQ (reference sequence). The CDR3 DNA is TGTGCCAGCAGCTTAGTCCCCCTTAGGGGGCGGTTACCTAACTATGGCTACACCTTC. Amino acids: CASSLVPLRGRLPNYGYTF.

The chain uses TRBV5-1 and TRBJ2-1; TRBD2 agrees at 9 bases. The CDR3 consists of 15 residues. V was clipped by 3 bases and J by 2 bases; unmatched bases: 3. Germline loops: CDR1 SGHRS, CDR2 YFSETQ. DNA of the CDR3: TGCGCCAGCAGCTCACTAGCGGGTCCCTACAATGAGCAGTTCTTC. As protein: CASSSLAGPYNEQFF.

DNA of the CDR3: TGTGCCAGTAGAATGACAGGTATCGGGGCCAACGTCCTGACTTTC. It encodes CASRMTGIGANVLTF. V is TRBV19 and J is TRBJ2-6; possible D gene TRBD1, 6 bases. Deletions cut 6 bases from V and 4 bases from J, with 13 bases between. This CDR3 is built from 15 residues. CDR1 is LNHDA and CDR2 is SQIVND in the germline V gene (reference sequence).

This chain uses TRBV6-6 with TRBJ1-1; possible D gene TRBD1, 5 bases. Deletions cut 7 bases from V and 1 base from J, with 10 bases between. Germline V gene sequence: CDR1 MNHNY, CDR2 SVGAGI (reference sequence). The CDR3 spans 13 residues. The DNA for the CDR3 is TGTGCCAGCAATTGGGGCCCGAACACTGAAGCTTTCTTT. It encodes CASNWGPNTEAFF.

This chain connects TRBV6-5 to TRBJ2-1, with TRBD2 identical over 9 bases. V was pared by 6 bases and J by 7 bases, with 10 bases of the junction left unmatched. Germline V gene lookup returns CDR1 MNHEY and CDR2 SVGAGI. This CDR3 region has 15 residues. The CDR3 nucleotides are TGTGCCAGCAGGATGAATAGCGGGGGATGGAATGAGCAGTTCTTC. It encodes CASRMNSGGWNEQFF.

V and J are TRBV7-8 and TRBJ1-5; 11 bases are a match to TRBD1. After removal of 2 bases from V and 6 bases from J, the junction contained 6 bases not matched to a gene. The CDR3 consists of 16 residues. Per the germline V gene, CDR1 is SGHVS and CDR2 is FQNEAQ. The CDR3 nucleotides read TGTGCCAGCAGCTTAAGTACCGGGACAGGGGGTCAGCCCCAGCATTTT. This encodes CASSLSTGTGGQPQHF.

The chain combines TRBV5-5 with TRBJ2-7, with TRBD1 identical over 7 bases. The CDR3 is 16 amino acids. V shed 4 bases, J shed 1 base, and the junction held 11 bases outside the gene matches. CDR1 and CDR2 from the germline V gene are SGHKS and YYEKEE (reference sequence). CDR3 residues: CASSAEQGVRSYEQYF. DNA for the CDR3: TGTGCCAGCAGCGCCGAGCAGGGGGTTCGTTCCTACGAGCAGTACTTC.

This rearrangement joins TRBV3-1 (or the pseudogene TRBV3-2) to TRBJ2-6; a possible D gene is TRBD2 (5 bases). Per germline, CDR1 LGHDT and CDR2 YNNKEL (reference sequence). The CDR3 totals 13 residues. The ends were cut back, 4 bases at V and 12 bases at J, with 13 bases in the middle. The CDR3 loop reads CASSLVTTGVLTF. CDR3 DNA sequence: TGTGCCAGCAGCCTTGTGACTACCGGCGTCCTGACTTTC.

This chain links TRBV5-6 with TRBJ2-3; 10 nucleotides line up with TRBD2. The CDR3 is 15 amino acids. In germline, CDR1 is SGHDT, CDR2 YYEEEE. V gave up 5 bases and J gave up 2 bases; unmatched junction bases: 5. Here the CDR3 DNA reads TGTGCCAGCAGACCGACTAGCGGGTACACAGATACGCAGTATTTT. It is translated as CASRPTSGYTDTQYF.

The CDR3, as DNA: TGTGCCAGCAGCCCGGACAGGGGGGTCACCGGGGAGCTGTTTTTT. Translating it yields CASSPDRGVTGELFF. V and J are TRBV11-2 and TRBJ2-2; 10 nucleotides align to TRBD1. Looked up from germline, CDR1 is SGHAT and CDR2 is FQNNGV. The CDR3 runs 15 residues. V lost 5 bases and J lost 4; bases outside the gene matches: 4.

For the CDR3, the DNA is TGTGCCAGCAGTTTAGGCCCTTGGACTAGCGGGATTGCAGATACGCAGTATTTT. The encoded protein is CASSLGPWTSGIADTQYF. The gene calls are TRBV27 and TRBJ2-3, with TRBD2 matching over 12 bases. Germline V gene sequence: CDR1 MNHEY, CDR2 SMNVEV (reference sequence). V lost 2 bases, J lost 4 bases, and 10 bases stayed unmatched. The CDR3 is 18 amino acids.

The chain recombines TRBV2 with TRBJ2-7, with TRBD2 matching over 7 bases. V trimming: 3 bases; J trimming: 3 bases; junction bases outside the gene matches: 5. The germline V gene has CDR1 SNHLY and CDR2 FYNNEI. There are 14 residues in the CDR3. The CDR3 DNA is TGTGCCAGCAGTGAGAGAGCTAGCGGCTACGAGCAGTACTTC. Translated: CASSERASGYEQYF.